This T cell receptor (beta chain) was identified during a study of cytomegalovirus exposure and HLA in healthy donors (TCRdb year 2017). In the study overall: An earlier analysis of about 560 of the donors reported roughly 300 Gb of sequence data and 117 million unique TCR beta sequences obtained from roughly 170 million T cells. Along with the approximately 700-subject first cohort, a separate validation cohort of over 90 different subjects was used. Of the roughly 400 genotyped donors, over 65% fell in the genetic ancestry cluster associated with self-reported Caucasian donors. Typing coverage varied by locus: roughly 620-630 donors for A, B, C, DRB1 and DQB1; about 520 for DQA1; over 600 for DPA1; some 470 for DPB1. To predict cytomegalovirus infection status, the study brought together high-throughput TCR immunosequencing, statistical association of individual TCRs with disease status, and machine learning. Donor age, sex, ethnicity and CMV serostatus were compiled together with the repertoire data. The study was designed to test whether signatures of past pathogen exposure could be identified by cataloging public T cell receptors. An earlier analysis of around 580 of the donors used high-throughput TCR beta sequencing to judge whether each TCR beta V gene segment behaved as functional or pseudogenic. An early release that covered about 600 HLA-typed donors contained approximately 300 gigabases of sequencing data and about 93 million unique TCR sequences. To study patterns of TCR occurrence, a later analysis re-analyzed previously published TCR beta repertoires from 550 to 800 donors and added high-resolution HLA genotyping. Among several hundred genotyped donors of the cohort, an average of approximately 200,000 unique TCR beta nucleotide sequences was sequenced per donor, of which 15% to 20% were non-productive. Because of strong linkage in the cohort, roughly 5 DR-DQ haplotypes were treated as single units for association and clustering. All discovery cohort repertoires had been generated using a single sequencing platform. A later genetic analysis used genome-wide SNP genotypes for about 65% of the roughly 670 donors, treating that subset as a discovery cohort. HLA typing covered class I and class II loci at four-digit resolution. Rather than drawing on any new phenotypic data, the later analysis identified candidate immune exposures from TCR beta sequences and the way those sequences occurred across donors. The T cell repertoires of several hundred subjects were profiled by immunosequencing and related to cytomegalovirus serostatus.

To prepare the library, the immunoSEQ multiplex PCR assay was applied. The multiplex PCR relied on a mix of 60 forward primers for TCR Vbeta segments and 13 reverse primers for TCR Jbeta segments. The CDR3 region of rearranged TCR beta genes was amplified from genomic DNA with a multiplex PCR assay. Amplified TCR beta libraries were sequenced as 87-base-pair reads on the Illumina HiSeq System. Per the authors' processing: Across the 600 to 700 repertoires, a later analysis counted around 80 million unique TCR beta chains, roughly 11 million of which were shared by at least two donors. A nearest-neighbor algorithm error-corrected the raw reads and collapsed the reads into unique sequences, merging closely related sequences to remove PCR and sequencing errors. To assign V, D and J gene segments, CDR3 sequences were aligned to IMGT reference sequences. Each retained sequence needed at least a six-nucleotide match to both a V gene segment and a J gene segment. A rearrangement was called productive if the CDR3 had no stop codons and remained in frame with V and J, and every other rearrangement was called non-productive. CDR3 was defined by IMGT convention, running from the second conserved V-encoded cysteine to the conserved J-encoded phenylalanine. The earlier analysis of about 640 of the donors excluded any sequence lacking an unambiguous match to a single V gene segment. An earlier analysis of several hundred of the donors called V segments functional above 56.7% productive rearrangements and segregating when the between-donor standard deviation exceeded 5%. A statistical classification framework was built to diagnose cytomegalovirus status from the catalog of TCR beta chain sequences. In a later analysis, V and J genes were assigned by comparing TCR nucleotide sequences against IMGT/GENE-DB human TR gene sequences. The TCRdist pipeline was used in a later analysis to assign CDR3 sequences and most-parsimonious VDJ recombination scenarios. A later analysis defined each TCR beta chain by its CDR3 amino acid sequence plus V-gene family, and excluded reads lacking a unique V-gene family. As a way to deal with suspected cross-contamination and a sequencing artifact, a later analysis dropped roughly 600 nucleotide sequences that were highly shared and had low generation probability. A later analysis calculated a clonal expansion index for each public chain from normalized within-repertoire ranks of inferred template counts. Generation probabilities in a later analysis came from a VDJ recombination model fitted to out-of-frame rearrangements, and those results were checked against IGoR. In a later analysis, TCR-TCR, TCR-HLA and TCR-CMV co-occurrence was scored with hypergeometric tests, and a repertoire-size bias correction was applied to TCR pairs. To estimate false discovery rates, a later analysis permuted the HLA or CMV assignments 20 times. In a later analysis, co-occurring TCRs were grouped using DBSCAN, and TCRdist sequence similarity was added for clustering within HLA-allele-positive subsets. Repertoires with fewer than 30,000 or more than 120,000 public chains were left out of co-occurrence clustering, as were about 5 repertoires with anomalous nucleotide sharing. In its TCRdb copy, this immuneACCESS table keeps in-frame sequences only and misses some clones. Where compared with another copy, unresolved V genes explain less than half of these, and the others have no known cause. The V and J calls and the clone size are those of that table, but D and trimming were determined from the DNA. The sample table records roughly 190,000 clones; just under 80% of these occur just once. The ten biggest clones cover about 2.6% of the sample.

Regarding this clone: Its antigen is not yet known. Its ends do not fully match the called genes, so a read error is possible.

Summary of the overall study and its limitations: A later analysis associated 16,951 TCR beta sequences with specific HLA alleles at a false discovery rate of 0.05. About 17 rarely observed V segments, including chromosome 9 orphons, were excluded from the earlier analysis of some 590 of the donors because counts were too low. Several of the top co-occurrence clusters appeared to be linked to parvovirus B19, influenza, CMV and Epstein-Barr virus, according to a later analysis. Compared with the approximately 710-donor mean, donors in an Asian-associated ancestry cluster had fewer N-insertions in productive TCRs, according to a later genetic analysis. A few of the identified cytomegalovirus-associated TCR beta chains were confirmed in vitro to be specific for cytomegalovirus antigens. A further reported finding was that TCR beta sequences accurately predicted the HLA-A and HLA-B alleles for most subjects in the first cohort. In a later analysis, TCR association rates were found to vary across HLA loci, with the most associated TCRs seen for DRB1 alleles and the fewest for HLA-C alleles. CMV serostatus was the only immune exposure information available for the cohort. Because some donors lacked HLA typing at each locus, the association tests relied only on the typed subset. When HLA alleles, especially DR and DQ, strongly co-occurred, TCR associations were difficult to assign to individual alleles. In an earlier analysis of 587 of the donors, most TCR beta V segments appeared in productive rearrangements about 87% or about 30% of the time, broadly matching IMGT annotations. The classifier was reported to diagnose cytomegalovirus status with high specificity and sensitivity in both the original and validation cohorts. This cohort had only TCR beta chains sequenced, and the lack of alpha or paired-chain data limited which features could be detected. A cluster of highly shared sequence variants was judged likely to represent a technical artifact of the sequencing pipeline. Presence/absence analyses assumed roughly uniform sequencing depth across donors, an assumption that may not hold. The 87-base-pair reads could not distinguish some IMGT-functional V segments, including TRBV6-2 and TRBV6-3, so those segments were excluded. A later analysis found that HLA-associated TCR beta chains were more clonally expanded and had lower generation probabilities than equally common non-associated chains. According to a later analysis, most CMV-associated TCR beta chains appeared to be HLA-restricted, and the HLA associations seemed to be driven largely by CMV exposure. Correlated functional status among segregating V segments might be attributable to linkage disequilibrium, but an unknown experimental factor could not be ruled out. It was suggested by the authors that the approach could potentially be generalized to other disease states and immunological phenotypes. An association between a missense DCLRE1C variant and V-gene and J-gene trimming of TCR beta chains was found in a later genetic analysis and replicated in an independent cohort. Most TCR sequences were seen in very few donors, while some public TCRs were found in many individuals. A total of fewer than 200 TCR beta chains were listed by the study as associated with cytomegalovirus.

Counted from cysteine to phenylalanine, this CDR3 has 15 amino acids. Just the 45-base CDR3 DNA is kept, in frame starting at base 1. Taken from the germline V gene (reference sequence), the CDR1 and CDR2 loops are SEHNR and FQNEAQ. The cohort was made up of under 800 healthy bone marrow donors. At the time of sampling, every cohort member was nominally healthy, though immune exposures that went unrecorded were likely present. The donor tested CMV seronegative and was one of the 352 seronegative cohort members. A peripheral blood sample was collected from each donor, and TCR beta sequencing was performed on peripheral blood mononuclear cells. The Qiagen DNeasy Blood Extraction Kit was used to extract genomic DNA from the blood cell samples.

This chain is built from TRBV7-9 and TRBJ1-1; a stretch of 7 junction bases matches TRBD1. The sequenced material came from PBMCs. This sequence was found in a female donor in good health and CMV-seronegative. The nucleotide sequence is TGTTCCAGCAGCTTCGGGACAGCCATGAACACTGAAGCTTTCTTT. Translated, it gives CSSSFGTAMNTEAFF. The reference TRBV7-9 and TRBJ1-1 proteins fill in what lies around the CDR3, so the full variable domain reads DTGVSQNPRHKITKRGQNVTFRCDPISEHNRLYWYRQTLGQGPEFLTYFQNEAQLEKSRLLSDRFSAERPKGSFSTLEIQRTEQGDSAMYLCSSSFGTAMNTEAFFGQGTRLTVV.